In its sample, the clone carrying this T cell receptor (beta chain) was seen once. Antigen: not known. This sample stems from a study of shared clonotypes between healthy human individuals. About the research overall: Donors had three CD4 naive, three CD4 memory, two CD8 naive and one CD8 memory plate apiece.

Assay: immunoSEQ multiplex PCR; the TCRdb copy retains only in-frame clones and omits some. Among roughly 2.2 million clones, 85% to 95% were seen once, and the ten largest hold around 0.35%. CDR1 and CDR2 from the germline V gene are SQVTM and ANQGSEA. Between the trimmed V and J ends, which lost 6 bases and 3 bases, there was a span of 20 bases. The CDR3 runs 15 residues. The study's findings and limits: Non-shared clonotypes had lower generation probabilities than clonotypes shared by all four sorted-subset donors. As a rule, naive subsets had a larger estimated richness than memory subsets.

Donors were Caucasian adults residing in Nashville, Tennessee, USA. J is TRBJ1-1 and V is TRBV29-1, with a possible D match to TRBD1 (6 bases). Input material: naive CD4+ T cells from PBMCs. Subset defined: CD45RA+ positively selected. The clonotype comes from a man aged 18 to 30 in good health. Some clones in this sample may be carry-over from other donors' samples. CDR3 DNA sequence: TGCAGCGTGAACGAGGGGGGGCCGGGGGACACTGAAGCTTTCTTT. Residues: CSVNEGGPGDTEAFF. The complete variable domain, with remaining parts taken from reference TRBV29-1 and TRBJ1-1, reads SAVISQKPSRDICQRGTSLTIQCQVDSQVTMMFWYRQQPGQSLTLIATANQGSEATYESGFVIDKFPISRPNLTFSTLTVSNMSPEDSSIYLCSVNEGGPGDTEAFFGQGTRLTVV.